In this sample, the clone carrying this T cell receptor beta chain turned up once. This sample is part of a study of technical replicates of blood from several donors. This CDR3 has 15 residues. J was trimmed by 4 bases and V by 0 bases; bases with no gene match: 3. Germline CDR1 reads LNHNV; CDR2 reads YYDKDF (reference sequence). TCRdb's copy holds only in-frame clones and misses some; the assay was immunoSEQ multiplex PCR. Counted here are around 81,000 clones, about 81% occurring once; the ten biggest clones make up around 3.9%. The sequence derives from a human donor in good health. Some clones in this sample may be carry-over from other donors' samples. What was sequenced was PBMCs. The chain uses TRBV15 and TRBJ1-5; 7 nucleotides line up with TRBD1. CDR3 protein: CATSRERGRNQPQHF. As DNA, the CDR3 is TGTGCCACCAGCAGAGAAAGGGGGCGAAATCAGCCCCAGCATTTT.